The 3 T cell receptor beta chains below all came from one sample that was sequenced in a study of blood T cell repertoires in COVID-19. TCRdb's copy holds only in-frame clones and misses some; the assay was immunoSEQ multiplex PCR. This repertoire shows some 180,000 clones, roughly 85% found once; its top ten account for around 20%. The source material was PBMCs or T cells enriched from blood (not recorded which). The receptor set was obtained from a woman in her 70s in a cohort exposed to, infected with or recovered from COVID-19 (not recorded which).

Regarding this clone: A read error may produce the germline difference seen at one junction end. V and J are TRBV5-1 and TRBJ1-2, with 8 bases that match TRBD1. This CDR3 spans 14 amino acids. Germline loops: CDR1 SGHRS, CDR2 YFSETQ. The CDR3 DNA is TGCGCCAGCAGCTTGGCAGGGGGCCTCTATGACTACACCTTC. Its translation is CASSLAGGLYDYTF. Full variable domain (missing parts from reference TRBV5-1 and TRBJ1-2): KAGVTQTPRYLIKTRGQQVTLSCSPISGHRSVSWYQQTPGQGLQFLFEYFSETQRNKGNFPGRFSGRQFSNSRSEMNVSTLELGDSALYLCASSLAGGLYDYTFGSGTRLTVV.

V gene TRBV7-9 combines with J gene TRBJ1-1, with 7 bases fitting TRBD1. Germline V CDR1 and CDR2: SEHNR, FQNEAQ (reference sequence). Losses at the gene ends were 1 base for V and 8 bases for J; bases not matched to a gene: 10. The CDR3 sequence is 15 residues long. CDR3 DNA: TGTGCCAGCAGCTTAGGTGGTGAGGGGGCGAGAGAAGCTTTCTTT. Protein: CASSLGGEGAREAFF.

The chain employs TRBV5-6 and TRBJ2-3; TRBD1 matches 11 bases. V gave up 1 base and J gave up 4 bases; unmatched junction bases: 8. Looked up from germline, CDR1 is SGHDT and CDR2 is YYEEEE. CDR3 size: 17 residues. The CDR3 is CASSLSARTGGADTQYF. DNA for the CDR3: TGTGCCAGCAGCTTGAGCGCCAGGACAGGGGGCGCAGATACGCAGTATTTT.